The 27 T cell receptor beta chains listed next were all sequenced from one sample in a study of blood T cell repertoires in COVID-19. TCRdb's table, derived via immunoSEQ multiplex PCR, lists solely in-frame clones and lacks some. The sample includes 350,000 to 550,000 clones, 87% of them seen just once. Sequenced: PBMCs or T cells enriched from blood (not recorded which). Source of these receptors: a woman aged 18-29 years with acute COVID-19.

Worth noting for this clone: The identical CDR3 is also encoded by other nucleotide sequences in the sample. The V gene is TRBV28, the J gene TRBJ1-5; 10 nucleotides match TRBD1. In germline, CDR1 is MDHEN, CDR2 SYDVKM. V gave up 2 bases and J gave up 7 bases; unmatched junction bases: 2. The length of the CDR3 is 14 residues. The CDR3 DNA reads TGTGCCAGCAGTTTAGGGACAGGGGCCCAGCCCCAGCATTTT. This sequence encodes CASSLGTGAQPQHF. Based on the CDR3 plus reference TRBV28 and TRBJ1-5, the full variable domain is DVKVTQSSRYLVKRTGEKVFLECVQDMDHENMFWYRQDPGLGLRLIYFSYDVKMKEKGDIPEGYSVSREKKERFSLILESASTNQTSMYLCASSLGTGAQPQHFGDGTRLSIL.

This chain joins TRBV15 and TRBJ2-3; possibly TRBD1 for D (5 bases). Germline V lookup: CDR1 LNHNV, CDR2 YYDKDF (reference sequence). This CDR3 is built from 17 residues. V gave up 3 bases and J gave up 0 bases, with 16 bases separating them. This chain's CDR3 is CATSSGSGRASTDTQYF. The CDR3 bases are TGTGCCACCAGCAGTGGATCTGGCAGGGCCAGCACAGATACGCAGTATTTT.

This chain uses TRBV10-3 with TRBJ2-5; 7 nucleotides line up with TRBD1. Per the germline V gene, CDR1 is ENHRY and CDR2 is SYGVKD. The ends lost 4 bases at V and 2 bases at J; junction bases unmatched: 22. CDR3 length: 20 amino acids. The CDR3, as DNA: TGTGCCATCAGTGCTGGGTTGAACGCCGGGGCCGGGACAGATCAAGAGACCCAGTACTTC. It translates to CAISAGLNAGAGTDQETQYF.

The rearrangement links TRBV7-9 to TRBJ2-1; D unresolved. The V end lost 10 bases, the J end lost 0 bases, and 16 bases lay between the germline ends. The CDR3 loop spans 15 amino acids. In germline, CDR1 is SEHNR, CDR2 FQNEAQ (reference sequence). CDR3 sequence: CAILDLEISYNEQFF. In DNA, the CDR3 is TGTGCCATCCTAGACTTGGAAATCTCCTACAATGAGCAGTTCTTC.

Comment on this clone: One junction end does not reproduce the germline sequence, and a read error may be involved. The CDR3 DNA follows: TGTGCCAGGAGACAGGGACATGGCTACACCTTC. Translated, it gives CARRQGHGYTF. The chain carries TRBV30 and TRBJ1-2, with 7 bases lining up with TRBD1. The CDR3 is 11 amino acids. The germline CDR1 and CDR2 sequences are GTSNPN and SVGIG (reference sequence).

The chain joins TRBV9 to TRBJ1-5, with 8 bases lining up with TRBD1. The CDR3 loop spans 13 amino acids. Germline CDR1 and CDR2: SGDLS and YYNGEE. Losses at the gene ends were 3 bases for V and 6 bases for J; bases not matched to a gene: 2. The CDR3 sequence is CASSGQGIQPQHF. Here the CDR3 DNA reads TGTGCCAGCAGCGGACAGGGGATTCAGCCCCAGCATTTT.

The chain couples TRBV25-1 to TRBJ2-1, with no clear D. Germline V lookup: CDR1 MGHDK, CDR2 SYGVNS. The CDR3 has 14 amino acids. V shed 1 base and J shed 11 bases, with 15 bases lying between them. Written as DNA, the CDR3 is TGTGCCAGCAGTGAATTTGACTCTACAATGAAGCAGTTCTTC. Its protein is CASSEFDSTMKQFF.

There are many counts of this clone. V usage is TRBV7-8 and J usage is TRBJ2-7; unclear D gene. The CDR3 is made up of 14 amino acids. Deletions cut 5 bases from V and 0 bases from J, with 11 bases between. Germline loops: CDR1 SGHVS, CDR2 FQNEAQ. CDR3 sequence: CASSANIYSYEQYF. The CDR3, as DNA: TGTGCCAGCAGCGCAAACATTTACTCCTACGAGCAGTACTTC.

The chain carries TRBV11-1 and TRBJ2-2, with D maybe TRBD1 (6 bases). Germline V CDR1 and CDR2: SGHAT, FQDESV (reference sequence). The length of the CDR3 is 13 residues. V was cut by 5 bases and J by 5 bases, with 9 bases left in between. CDR3 DNA sequence: TGTGCCAGCAGCCTCCAGGGGACCGGGGAGCTGTTTTTT. Encoded protein: CASSLQGTGELFF.

The CDR3 reads CASSLIGAEWEQYF. CDR3 nucleotides: TGTGCCAGCAGCTTAATAGGGGCTGAGTGGGAGCAGTACTTC. The genes are TRBV7-9 and TRBJ2-7; TRBD1 is a possible D gene (5 bases). Trimming pared 2 bases from V and 7 bases from J, leaving 15 bases between. The germline CDR1 and CDR2 sequences are SEHNR and FQNEAQ (reference sequence). The CDR3 totals 14 residues.

The chain is built from TRBV11-2 and TRBJ2-7; 7 bases align to TRBD1. After removal of 3 bases from V and 3 bases from J, the junction contained 11 bases not matched to a gene. Germline V gene data show CDR1 as SGHAT and CDR2 as FQNNGV. This CDR3 is built from 16 residues. The CDR3 bases are TGTGCCAGCAGCTTTTACAGGGGCTTAACCAACTACGAGCAGTACTTC. This codes for CASSFYRGLTNYEQYF.

The V gene is TRBV25-1, the J gene TRBJ1-6, with a weak D call TRBD1 (6 bases). Germline assignment: CDR1 MGHDK and CDR2 SYGVNS. V was cut by 7 bases and J by 6 bases, with 16 bases left in between. The CDR3 is made up of 15 amino acids. CDR3: CASTQGPGFNSPLHF. The CDR3 coding sequence is TGTGCCAGCACCCAGGGGCCAGGTTTTAATTCACCCCTCCACTTT.

In its sample, this clone was seen once. Germline is not matched at one junction end, which may reflect a read error. The CDR3 sequence: CAISGRQPGGVSF. CDR3 nucleotides: TGTGCCATCAGTGGCAGGCAGCCGGGGGGGGTGTCCTTC. The chain is built from TRBV10-3 and TRBJ1-2; TRBD1 might be the D (5 bases). The CDR3 is 13 residues long. In germline, CDR1 is ENHRY, CDR2 SYGVKD.

The V and J genes are TRBV19 and TRBJ1-2; a possible D gene is TRBD1 (6 bases). The CDR3 sequence is 13 residues long. With 7 bases removed from V and 14 bases from J, the gap between germline ends came to 23 bases. The V gene's germline CDR1 is LNHDA and CDR2 SQIVND (reference sequence). CDR3 bases: TGTGCCAGTATGAATTGGGACATCGACATAGTAACCTTC. Protein product: CASMNWDIDIVTF.

This clone came up a few times. The chain links TRBV20-1 to TRBJ2-5; D gene ambiguous. In germline, CDR1 is DFQATT, CDR2 SNEGSKA (reference sequence). The V gene lost 3 bases and the J gene lost 4 bases, with 6 bases spanning the gap. CDR3 length: 11 residues. CDR3 sequence: CSASLRETQYF. CDR3 coding DNA: TGCAGTGCTAGTCTACGAGAGACCCAGTACTTC.

The V and J genes are TRBV29-1 and TRBJ2-1, with D perhaps matching TRBD2 (5 bases). The V end was cut by 5 bases, the J end by 6 bases, with 23 bases between. Per germline, CDR1 SQVTM and CDR2 ANQGSEA. The CDR3 covers 16 residues. CDR3 DNA sequence: TGCAGCGTTCAATTGGGGAGTTTTAGGTTCGGCAATGAGCAGTTCTTC. Translating it yields CSVQLGSFRFGNEQFF.

This clone was recorded only once. The V gene is TRBV5-1, the J gene TRBJ2-3, with D possibly matching TRBD2 (6 bases). The germline V and J ends were trimmed by 4 bases and 2 bases, with 11 bases remaining between them. This CDR3 is 14 amino acids long. Germline CDR1 is SGHRS and CDR2 is YFSETQ. CDR3 in DNA: TGCGCCAGCAGCGCGGGACTTTACACAGATACGCAGTATTTT. This translates into CASSAGLYTDTQYF.

With respect to this clone: The same CDR3 can be traced to other DNA sequences in this sample. This chain joins TRBV9 and TRBJ2-1; 11 bases agree with TRBD2. CDR1 and CDR2 (germline): SGDLS, YYNGEE. Trimming cost V 0 bases and J 6 bases; bases outside gene matches: 2. The CDR3 contains 15 residues. The CDR3 coding sequence is TGTGCCAGCAGCGTAGGGCTAGCGGGAGGCAATGAGCAGTTCTTC. Its protein is CASSVGLAGGNEQFF.

This clone was found once. This chain links TRBV7-2 with TRBJ1-5; 9 positions match TRBD1. The CDR3 has 15 residues. Per the germline V gene, CDR1 is SGHTA and CDR2 is FQGNSA. V trimming: 5 bases; J trimming: 6 bases; junction bases outside the gene matches: 8. CDR3 sequence reads: CASSLGQGESQPQHF. The CDR3 bases are TGTGCCAGCAGCCTGGGACAGGGAGAAAGTCAGCCCCAGCATTTT. The full variable domain, completed using reference TRBV7-2 and TRBJ1-5, is GAGVSQSPSNKVTEKGKDVELRCDPISGHTALYWYRQSLGQGLEFLIYFQGNSAPDKSGLPSDRFSAERTGGSVSTLTIQRTQQEDSAVYLCASSLGQGESQPQHFGDGTRLSIL.

This clone was seen once. V gene TRBV4-1 combines with J gene TRBJ2-5; a weak D match, TRBD2 (5 bases). Trimming pared 6 bases from V and 0 bases from J, leaving 8 bases between. CDR1 is MGHRA, CDR2 YSYEKL, per germline. This CDR3 region has 13 residues. This chain's CDR3 is CASSWRDQETQYF. In DNA form, the CDR3 reads TGCGCCAGCAGTTGGCGGGACCAAGAGACCCAGTACTTC.

The CDR3 sequence is CASSPRGTGTGSIGAYNEQFF. The CDR3 coding sequence is TGTGCCAGCAGCCCCAGGGGTACCGGGACAGGGAGTATTGGGGCCTACAATGAGCAGTTCTTC. The chain uses TRBV4-2 and TRBJ2-1; 9 positions match TRBD1. The V gene's germline CDR1 is LGHNA and CDR2 YNFKEQ. With 4 bases clipped from V and 2 bases from J, the junction kept 21 bases outside the gene matches. The CDR3 is 21 amino acids.

The chain links TRBV6-1 to TRBJ1-2, with a tentative D call TRBD1 (5 bases). CDR1 is MNHNS and CDR2 is SASEGT in the germline V gene. Trimming left V 2 bases short and J 2 bases short, with 12 bases between. The CDR3 contains 15 residues. The CDR3 DNA reads TGTGCCAGCAGTGAAACGCCGGCAGGGAACTATGGCTACACCTTC. Its protein product is CASSETPAGNYGYTF.

J is TRBJ2-7 and V is TRBV7-9; 11 bases align to TRBD1. V trimming: 1 base; J trimming: 7 bases; junction bases outside the gene matches: 6. The CDR3 length is 15 residues. Per germline, CDR1 SEHNR and CDR2 FQNEAQ (reference sequence). The CDR3 DNA follows: TGTGCCAGCAGCTTAGGGACAGGGGGCGCGGGTGAGCAGTACTTC. As protein: CASSLGTGGAGEQYF.

This clone has only one observation. J is TRBJ2-7 and V is TRBV5-4, with 7 bases identical to TRBD1. Germline V gene data show CDR1 as SGHNT and CDR2 as YYREEE (reference sequence). With 3 bases clipped from V and 5 bases from J, the junction kept 8 bases outside the gene matches. This CDR3 is 14 amino acids long. CDR3 amino acids: CASSSVDRSHEQYF. The CDR3 DNA reads TGTGCCAGCAGCTCGGTGGACAGGTCCCACGAGCAGTACTTC.

The chain uses TRBV5-4 and TRBJ1-6; 7 positions match TRBD1. Germline V gives CDR1 SGHNT, CDR2 YYREEE (reference sequence). With V trimmed by 0 bases and J by 9 bases, 6 bases remained unmatched. The CDR3 runs to 15 residues. The CDR3 nucleotides read TGTGCCAGCAGCTTGGATAGCCAGGGGGGTTCACCCCTCCACTTT. Translating gives CASSLDSQGGSPLHF.

In DNA, the CDR3 is TGTGCCAGCATCGCTCTAGCGGGGAGTACCGGCGAGCAGTACTTC. Translating it yields CASIALAGSTGEQYF. The chain combines TRBV27 with TRBJ2-7, with 9 bases aligning to TRBD2. The CDR3 has 15 amino acids. The germline V gene has CDR1 MNHEY and CDR2 SMNVEV (reference sequence). With 7 bases clipped from V and 6 bases from J, the junction kept 13 bases outside the gene matches.

The chain couples TRBV13 to TRBJ1-2, with 11 bases fitting TRBD1. The junction had 4 bases not matched to a gene; V was cut back by 5 bases and J by 8 bases. The germline gives CDR1 PRHDT, CDR2 FYEKMQ (reference sequence). This CDR3 is built from 13 residues. The CDR3 is CASSPGQGDGYTF. The DNA for the CDR3 is TGTGCCAGCAGCCCGGGACAGGGGGACGGCTACACCTTC.